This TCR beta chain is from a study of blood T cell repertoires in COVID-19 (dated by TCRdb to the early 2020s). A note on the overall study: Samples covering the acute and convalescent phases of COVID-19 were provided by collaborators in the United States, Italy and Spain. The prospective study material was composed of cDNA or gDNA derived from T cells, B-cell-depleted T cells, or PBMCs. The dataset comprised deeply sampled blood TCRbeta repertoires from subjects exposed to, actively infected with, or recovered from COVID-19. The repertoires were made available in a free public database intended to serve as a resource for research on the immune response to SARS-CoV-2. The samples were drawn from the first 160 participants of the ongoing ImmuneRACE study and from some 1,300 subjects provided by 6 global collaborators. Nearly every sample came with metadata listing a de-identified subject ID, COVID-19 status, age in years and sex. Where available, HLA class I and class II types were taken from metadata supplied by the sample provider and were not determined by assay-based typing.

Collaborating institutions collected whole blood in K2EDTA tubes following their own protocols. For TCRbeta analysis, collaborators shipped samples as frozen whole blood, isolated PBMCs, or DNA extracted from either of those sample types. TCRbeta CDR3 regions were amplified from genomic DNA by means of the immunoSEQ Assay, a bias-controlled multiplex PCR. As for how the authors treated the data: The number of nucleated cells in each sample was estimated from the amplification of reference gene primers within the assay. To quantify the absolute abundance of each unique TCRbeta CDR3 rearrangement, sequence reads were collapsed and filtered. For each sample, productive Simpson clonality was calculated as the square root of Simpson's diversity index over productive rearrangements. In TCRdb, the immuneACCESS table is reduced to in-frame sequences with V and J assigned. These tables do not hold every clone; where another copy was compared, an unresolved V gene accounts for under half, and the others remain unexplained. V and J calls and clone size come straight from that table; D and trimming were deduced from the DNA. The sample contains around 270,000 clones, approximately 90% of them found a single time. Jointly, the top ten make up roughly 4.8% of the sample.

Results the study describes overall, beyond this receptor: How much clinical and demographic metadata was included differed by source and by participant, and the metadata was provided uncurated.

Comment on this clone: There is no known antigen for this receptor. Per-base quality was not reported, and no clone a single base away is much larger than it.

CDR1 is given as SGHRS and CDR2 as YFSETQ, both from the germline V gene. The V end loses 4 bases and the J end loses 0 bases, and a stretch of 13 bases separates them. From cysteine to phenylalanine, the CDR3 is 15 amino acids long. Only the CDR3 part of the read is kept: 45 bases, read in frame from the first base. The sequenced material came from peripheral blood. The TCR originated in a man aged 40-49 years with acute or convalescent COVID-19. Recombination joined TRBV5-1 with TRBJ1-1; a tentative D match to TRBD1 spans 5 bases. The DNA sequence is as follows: TGCGCCAGCAGCCCCTCCGGGGGGTTGAACACTGAAGCTTTCTTT. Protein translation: CASSPSGGLNTEAFF.